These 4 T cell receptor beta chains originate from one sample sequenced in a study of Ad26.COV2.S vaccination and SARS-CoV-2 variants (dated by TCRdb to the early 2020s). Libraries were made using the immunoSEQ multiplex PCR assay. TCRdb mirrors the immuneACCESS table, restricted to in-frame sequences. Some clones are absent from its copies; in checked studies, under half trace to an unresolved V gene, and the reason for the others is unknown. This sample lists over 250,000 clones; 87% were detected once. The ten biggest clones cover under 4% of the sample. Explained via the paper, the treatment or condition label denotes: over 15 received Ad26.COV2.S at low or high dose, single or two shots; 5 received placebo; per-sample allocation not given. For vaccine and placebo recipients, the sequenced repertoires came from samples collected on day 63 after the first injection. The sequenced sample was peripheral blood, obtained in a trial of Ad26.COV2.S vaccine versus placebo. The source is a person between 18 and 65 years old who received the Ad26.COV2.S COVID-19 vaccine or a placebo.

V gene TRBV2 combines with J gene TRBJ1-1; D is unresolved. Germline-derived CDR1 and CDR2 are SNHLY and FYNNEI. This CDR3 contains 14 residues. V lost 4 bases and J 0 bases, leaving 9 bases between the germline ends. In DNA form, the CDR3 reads TGTGCCAGCAGTGGGCGACTTATGAACACTGAAGCTTTCTTT. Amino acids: CASSGRLMNTEAFF.

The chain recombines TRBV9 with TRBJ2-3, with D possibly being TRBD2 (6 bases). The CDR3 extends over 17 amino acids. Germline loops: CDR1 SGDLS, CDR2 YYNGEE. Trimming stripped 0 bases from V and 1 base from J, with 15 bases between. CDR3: CASSVDYGRLGTDTQYF. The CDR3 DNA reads TGTGCCAGCAGCGTAGATTATGGGCGACTAGGCACAGATACGCAGTATTTT.

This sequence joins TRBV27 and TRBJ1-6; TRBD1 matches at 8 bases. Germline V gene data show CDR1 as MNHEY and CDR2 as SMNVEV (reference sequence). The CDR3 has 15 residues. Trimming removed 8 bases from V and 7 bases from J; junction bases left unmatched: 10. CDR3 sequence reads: CASQGQGLWNSPLHF. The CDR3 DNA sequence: TGTGCCAGCCAAGGACAGGGTTTGTGGAATTCACCCCTCCACTTT.

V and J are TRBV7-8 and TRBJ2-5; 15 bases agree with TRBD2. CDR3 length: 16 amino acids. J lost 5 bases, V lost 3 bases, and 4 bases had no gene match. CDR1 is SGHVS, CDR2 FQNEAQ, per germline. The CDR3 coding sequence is TGTGCCAGCAGCTTGCGGACTAGCGGGGGGGTCGAGACCCAGTACTTC. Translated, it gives CASSLRTSGGVETQYF.